These T cell receptor beta chains were read from a single sample in a study of blood T cell repertoires in COVID-19. Only in-frame clones appear in the TCRdb table, and some are missing; sequencing was by immunoSEQ multiplex PCR. The sample holds about 170,000 clones, around 82% seen once. Sequencing was carried out using peripheral blood. Source of these receptors: a woman in her 40s with COVID-19, enrolled during active disease. The CDR3 runs from the conserved cysteine through the conserved F or W. The D gene is left open where the match is weak. Rows give clone size only sometimes, using once, few, many, or a class for an expanded clone.

v_call: TRBV10-3; j_call: TRBJ2-3; clone_size: NA; d_call: TRBD1; cdr3_aa: CAISESGTGGAADTQYF; cdr3_nt: TGTGCCATCAGTGAGTCGGGAACAGGGGGTGCGGCAGATACGCAGTATTTT
v_call: TRBV21-1; j_call: TRBJ2-3; clone_size: NA; d_call: NA; cdr3_aa: CASRRGRFSTDTQYF; cdr3_nt: TGTGCCAGCAGGAGAGGTCGATTTAGCACAGATACGCAGTATTTT
v_call: TRBV4-2; j_call: TRBJ2-1; clone_size: NA; d_call: NA; cdr3_aa: CASSQEARGATYNEQFF; cdr3_nt: TGTGCCAGCAGCCAAGAGGCCAGGGGGGCGACCTACAATGAGCAGTTCTTC
v_call: TRBV11-3; j_call: TRBJ2-3; clone_size: NA; d_call: TRBD2; cdr3_aa: CASSLYPPTSGRIPTQYF; cdr3_nt: TGTGCCAGCAGCTTATACCCCCCGACTAGCGGGAGAATCCCTACGCAGTATTTT
v_call: TRBV27; j_call: TRBJ2-1; clone_size: NA; d_call: NA; cdr3_aa: CATSLGGAVNEQFF; cdr3_nt: TGTGCCACCAGTTTAGGCGGAGCCGTTAATGAGCAGTTCTTC
v_call: TRBV5-1; j_call: TRBJ2-7; clone_size: few; d_call: NA; cdr3_aa: CASSLALRTTSYEQYF; cdr3_nt: TGCGCCAGCAGCTTGGCCCTTAGGACAACTTCCTACGAGCAGTACTTC
v_call: TRBV11-2; j_call: TRBJ2-7; clone_size: NA; d_call: NA; cdr3_aa: CASSLQGYEQYF; cdr3_nt: TGTGCCAGCAGCTTACAGGGCTACGAGCAGTACTTC
v_call: TRBV28; j_call: TRBJ2-1; clone_size: NA; d_call: TRBD2; cdr3_aa: CASTTPEGTSGGQGIYNEQFF; cdr3_nt: TGTGCCAGCACCACACCGGAAGGGACTAGCGGGGGCCAAGGGATTTACAATGAGCAGTTCTTC
v_call: TRBV10-3; j_call: TRBJ1-1; clone_size: NA; d_call: TRBD1; cdr3_aa: CAISAGTGTSTEAFF; cdr3_nt: TGTGCCATCAGTGCCGGGACAGGGACCTCCACTGAAGCTTTCTTT
v_call: TRBV24-1; j_call: TRBJ2-3; clone_size: NA; d_call: NA; cdr3_aa: CATSAVGGLSDTQYF; cdr3_nt: TGTGCCACCAGTGCAGTCGGGGGGCTGTCAGATACGCAGTATTTT
v_call: TRBV9; j_call: TRBJ2-7; clone_size: NA; d_call: NA; cdr3_aa: CASSVDPTGTRDEQYF; cdr3_nt: TGTGCCAGCAGCGTAGACCCGACTGGCACCCGCGACGAGCAGTACTTC
v_call: TRBV5-4; j_call: TRBJ2-1; clone_size: many; d_call: TRBD2; cdr3_aa: CASSFGLAGSREQFF; cdr3_nt: TGTGCCAGCAGCTTCGGGCTAGCGGGTAGCAGAGAGCAGTTCTTC
v_call: TRBV30; j_call: TRBJ2-3; clone_size: once; d_call: NA; cdr3_aa: CAWRQPVTDTQYF; cdr3_nt: TGTGCCTGGAGACAGCCCGTCACAGATACGCAGTATTTT
v_call: TRBV28; j_call: TRBJ2-2; clone_size: NA; d_call: NA; cdr3_aa: CASSLLSDSHTGELFF; cdr3_nt: TGTGCCAGCAGTTTATTATCGGACTCCCACACCGGGGAGCTGTTTTTT
v_call: TRBV7-8; j_call: TRBJ2-5; clone_size: NA; d_call: NA; cdr3_aa: CASSLMPRETQYF; cdr3_nt: TGTGCCAGCAGCTTAATGCCACGGGAGACCCAGTACTTC
v_call: TRBV7-3; j_call: TRBJ2-7; clone_size: NA; d_call: NA; cdr3_aa: CASSLGGENEQYF; cdr3_nt: TGTGCCAGCAGCTTAGGAGGAGAAAACGAGCAGTACTTC
v_call: TRBV11-3; j_call: TRBJ2-5; clone_size: NA; d_call: TRBD2; cdr3_aa: CASSSGTSGWETQYF; cdr3_nt: TGTGCCAGCAGCTCAGGGACTAGCGGATGGGAGACCCAGTACTTC
v_call: TRBV6-5; j_call: TRBJ1-5; clone_size: NA; d_call: TRBD1; cdr3_aa: CASRTGGKGQPQHF; cdr3_nt: TGTGCCAGCAGGACAGGGGGTAAGGGTCAGCCCCAGCATTTT
v_call: TRBV28; j_call: TRBJ2-5; clone_size: NA; d_call: NA; cdr3_aa: CASSLWGRETQYF; cdr3_nt: TGTGCCAGCAGCCTTTGGGGGCGCGAGACCCAGTACTTC
v_call: TRBV18; j_call: TRBJ2-2; clone_size: NA; d_call: TRBD1; cdr3_aa: CASSTGTGGAGELFF; cdr3_nt: TGTGCCAGCTCAACCGGGACAGGGGGCGCCGGGGAGCTGTTTTTT
v_call: TRBV6-6; j_call: TRBJ1-3; clone_size: NA; d_call: NA; cdr3_aa: CASSYPTGTLGNTIYF; cdr3_nt: TGTGCCAGCAGTTACCCGACCGGGACACTCGGAAACACCATATATTTT
v_call: TRBV9; j_call: TRBJ2-7; clone_size: NA; d_call: NA; cdr3_aa: CASSVGQVPSYEQYF; cdr3_nt: TGTGCCAGCAGCGTAGGACAGGTCCCTTCCTACGAGCAGTACTTC
v_call: TRBV28; j_call: TRBJ1-3; clone_size: once; d_call: NA; cdr3_aa: CASSLWLAGNSGNTIYF; cdr3_nt: TGTGCCAGCAGTTTATGGTTGGCGGGTAACTCTGGAAACACCATATATTTT
v_call: TRBV2; j_call: TRBJ1-2; clone_size: NA; d_call: NA; cdr3_aa: CASTLGLGGAYGYTF; cdr3_nt: TGTGCCAGCACTCTCGGTTTAGGAGGGGCCTATGGCTACACCTTC
v_call: TRBV25-1; j_call: TRBJ2-2; clone_size: many; d_call: TRBD1; cdr3_aa: CASSVTGAHGELFF; cdr3_nt: TGTGCCAGCAGTGTAACAGGGGCGCACGGGGAGCTGTTTTTT
v_call: TRBV7-9; j_call: TRBJ1-1; clone_size: NA; d_call: NA; cdr3_aa: CASLDPREAEAFF; cdr3_nt: TGTGCCTCCTTAGATCCGCGGGAGGCTGAAGCTTTCTTT
v_call: TRBV10-1; j_call: TRBJ2-3; clone_size: NA; d_call: TRBD2; cdr3_aa: CASSESGLAGTGDTQYF; cdr3_nt: TGCGCCAGCAGTGAGTCTGGACTAGCGGGAACGGGAGATACGCAGTATTTT
v_call: TRBV15; j_call: TRBJ2-2; clone_size: NA; d_call: NA; cdr3_aa: CATSRGVNTGELFF; cdr3_nt: TGTGCCACCAGCAGAGGAGTAAACACCGGGGAGCTGTTTTTT
v_call: TRBV11-1; j_call: TRBJ2-1; clone_size: NA; d_call: TRBD1; cdr3_aa: CASSTSGQGFHEQFF; cdr3_nt: TGTGCCAGCAGTACCTCGGGACAGGGATTCCATGAGCAGTTCTTC
v_call: TRBV20-1; j_call: TRBJ2-1; clone_size: NA; d_call: TRBD2; cdr3_aa: CSASKAPGLAGVKQFF; cdr3_nt: TGCAGTGCCAGTAAGGCCCCGGGACTAGCGGGAGTGAAACAGTTCTTC
v_call: TRBV5-4; j_call: TRBJ1-4; clone_size: NA; d_call: NA; cdr3_aa: CASSPEGQEKLFF; cdr3_nt: TGTGCCAGCAGCCCGGAAGGACAAGAAAAACTGTTTTTT
v_call: TRBV6-5; j_call: TRBJ2-3; clone_size: few; d_call: NA; cdr3_aa: CASSYSFARRTDTQYF; cdr3_nt: TGTGCCAGCAGTTACTCGTTTGCGAGGAGGACAGATACGCAGTATTTT
v_call: TRBV12-2; j_call: TRBJ1-2; clone_size: NA; d_call: NA; cdr3_aa: CASRLERGLNYGYTF; cdr3_nt: TGTGCAAGTCGCTTAGAGAGGGGGCTTAACTATGGCTACACCTTC
v_call: TRBV18; j_call: TRBJ1-5; clone_size: NA; d_call: TRBD1; cdr3_aa: CASSPGQGARNQPQHF; cdr3_nt: TGTGCCAGCTCACCAGGACAGGGGGCTCGGAATCAGCCCCAGCATTTT
v_call: TRBV15; j_call: TRBJ2-1; clone_size: few; d_call: TRBD2; cdr3_aa: CATEAGGPGGEQFF; cdr3_nt: TGTGCCACCGAAGCGGGAGGGCCTGGAGGTGAGCAGTTCTTC
v_call: TRBV24-1; j_call: TRBJ2-1; clone_size: NA; d_call: NA; cdr3_aa: CATSDERSNEQFF; cdr3_nt: TGTGCCACCAGTGACGAGCGCTCCAATGAGCAGTTCTTC
v_call: TRBV15; j_call: TRBJ2-1; clone_size: NA; d_call: TRBD2; cdr3_aa: CATSLAGDYLDEQFF; cdr3_nt: TGTGCCACCAGCCTAGCGGGAGATTACCTAGATGAGCAGTTCTTC
v_call: TRBV29-1; j_call: TRBJ2-2; clone_size: NA; d_call: NA; cdr3_aa: CSVLQGTGELFF; cdr3_nt: TGCAGCGTTCTACAGGGTACCGGGGAGCTGTTTTTT
v_call: TRBV3-1/TRBV3-2; j_call: TRBJ1-1; clone_size: NA; d_call: NA; cdr3_aa: CASSQGILQRTEAFF; cdr3_nt: TGTGCCAGCAGCCAAGGAATATTACAGCGGACTGAAGCTTTCTTT
v_call: TRBV5-6; j_call: TRBJ1-5; clone_size: NA; d_call: TRBD1; cdr3_aa: CASSLEGGQGANQPQHF; cdr3_nt: TGTGCCAGCAGCTTGGAAGGTGGACAGGGGGCCAATCAGCCCCAGCATTTT
v_call: TRBV9; j_call: TRBJ2-1; clone_size: NA; d_call: NA; cdr3_aa: CASSVYRDINEQFF; cdr3_nt: TGTGCCAGCAGCGTATACCGGGACATAAATGAGCAGTTCTTC
v_call: TRBV7-3; j_call: TRBJ2-5; clone_size: NA; d_call: TRBD2; cdr3_aa: CASSSQRGRKYF; cdr3_nt: TGTGCCAGCAGCTCTCAGCGGGGGAGAAAGTACTTC
v_call: TRBV5-1; j_call: TRBJ2-5; clone_size: few; d_call: TRBD2; cdr3_aa: CASSWGSTSGRETQYF; cdr3_nt: TGCGCCAGCAGCTGGGGGTCCACTAGCGGGAGGGAGACCCAGTACTTC
v_call: TRBV5-4; j_call: TRBJ2-3; clone_size: few; d_call: TRBD1; cdr3_aa: CASSLVPTGTGNTDTQYF; cdr3_nt: TGTGCCAGCAGCTTGGTGCCCACCGGGACAGGGAACACAGATACGCAGTATTTT
v_call: TRBV3-1/TRBV3-2; j_call: TRBJ1-1; clone_size: NA; d_call: NA; cdr3_aa: CASSTQGKNTEAFF; cdr3_nt: TGTGCCAGCAGCACACAGGGAAAGAACACTGAAGCTTTCTTT
v_call: TRBV2; j_call: TRBJ1-2; clone_size: NA; d_call: NA; cdr3_aa: CASTYTANYGYTF; cdr3_nt: TGTGCCAGCACCTACACAGCCAACTATGGCTACACCTTC
v_call: TRBV12-3/TRBV12-4; j_call: TRBJ2-4; clone_size: NA; d_call: TRBD1; cdr3_aa: CASSLETGGLYF; cdr3_nt: TGTGCCAGCAGTTTAGAGACAGGGGGCCTGTACTTC
v_call: TRBV7-6; j_call: TRBJ2-5; clone_size: NA; d_call: NA; cdr3_aa: CASSLPSTPQETQYF; cdr3_nt: TGTGCCAGCAGTCTGCCTAGTACCCCCCAAGAGACCCAGTACTTC
v_call: TRBV19; j_call: TRBJ2-1; clone_size: NA; d_call: TRBD2; cdr3_aa: CASSIDLGREGLLYNEQFF; cdr3_nt: TGTGCCAGTAGTATAGATCTCGGGCGGGAGGGCCTTCTCTACAATGAGCAGTTCTTC
v_call: TRBV6-5; j_call: TRBJ2-3; clone_size: NA; d_call: NA; cdr3_aa: CASSSRLVSTDTQYF; cdr3_nt: TGTGCCAGCAGTTCCCGGTTGGTAAGCACAGATACGCAGTATTTT
v_call: TRBV6-5; j_call: TRBJ1-2; clone_size: NA; d_call: TRBD1; cdr3_aa: CASRKTGISGYTF; cdr3_nt: TGTGCCAGCAGAAAGACAGGGATTAGTGGCTACACCTTC
v_call: TRBV6-2/TRBV6-3; j_call: TRBJ1-6; clone_size: NA; d_call: TRBD1; cdr3_aa: CASSYTGQGLPLHF; cdr3_nt: TGTGCCAGCAGTTACACCGGACAGGGTTTACCCCTCCACTTT
v_call: TRBV7-9; j_call: TRBJ1-2; clone_size: few; d_call: NA; cdr3_aa: CASSLGRQDGYTF; cdr3_nt: TGTGCCAGCAGCTTAGGCCGGCAGGATGGCTACACCTTC
v_call: TRBV5-4; j_call: TRBJ2-5; clone_size: NA; d_call: TRBD1; cdr3_aa: CASSKSQGETQYF; cdr3_nt: TGTGCCAGCAGCAAATCACAGGGGGAGACCCAGTACTTC
v_call: TRBV4-1; j_call: TRBJ2-5; clone_size: NA; d_call: NA; cdr3_aa: CASSQVLPSQETQYF; cdr3_nt: TGCGCCAGCAGCCAAGTTCTCCCCTCGCAAGAGACCCAGTACTTC
v_call: TRBV2; j_call: TRBJ1-4; clone_size: NA; d_call: NA; cdr3_aa: CASSVLPQGRNEKLFF; cdr3_nt: TGTGCCAGCAGTGTGCTTCCGCAGGGCAGAAATGAAAAACTGTTTTTT